This TCR beta chain was sequenced during a study of blood T cells in healthy people across ages. Study-level points and caveats: Unsorted PBMC material precluded a definitive naive versus antigen-experienced comparison.

Next came a second PCR, run for roughly 6 to 11 cycles, which used a sample-barcoded 5' primer along with a J-beta primer mix. Every single cDNA molecule received a tag from a template-switch adaptor with 12 random nucleotides. TCRdb itself ran the 5' RACE reads through MiXCR, one entry per CDR3 protein. Of fewer than 900,000 distinct CDR3 sequences listed, roughly 47% are singletons. About this clonotype: Its target is not known.

J was trimmed by 4 bases and V by 4 bases; bases with no gene match: 10. This CDR3 contains 15 residues. In germline, CDR1 is DFQATT, CDR2 SNEGSKA (reference sequence). The chain employs TRBV20-1 and TRBJ2-5, with 9 bases aligning to TRBD2. Sequenced material: blood. The TCR comes from an older woman in good health. The CDR3 coding sequence is TGCAGTGCTATCCCCTCGCGGGGGGGCCGAGAGACCCAGTACTTC. Protein sequence: CSAIPSRGGRETQYF.